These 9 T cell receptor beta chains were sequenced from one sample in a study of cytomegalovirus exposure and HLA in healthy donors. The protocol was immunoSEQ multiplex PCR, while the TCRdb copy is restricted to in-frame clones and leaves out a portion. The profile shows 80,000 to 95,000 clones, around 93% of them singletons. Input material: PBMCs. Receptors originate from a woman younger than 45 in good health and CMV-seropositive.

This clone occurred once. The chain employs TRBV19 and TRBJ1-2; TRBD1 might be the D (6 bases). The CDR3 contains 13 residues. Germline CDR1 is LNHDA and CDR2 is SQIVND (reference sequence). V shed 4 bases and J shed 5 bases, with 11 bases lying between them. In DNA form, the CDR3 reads TGTGCCAGTAGTACCACAGGGTTGTATGGCTACACCTTC. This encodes CASSTTGLYGYTF.

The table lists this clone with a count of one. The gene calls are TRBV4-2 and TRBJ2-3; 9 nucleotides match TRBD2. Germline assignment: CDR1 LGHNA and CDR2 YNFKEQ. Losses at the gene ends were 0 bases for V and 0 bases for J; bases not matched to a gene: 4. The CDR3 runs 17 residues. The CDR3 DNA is TGTGCCAGCAGCCAAGAGTCTAGCGGGGCTAGCACAGATACGCAGTATTTT. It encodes CASSQESSGASTDTQYF.

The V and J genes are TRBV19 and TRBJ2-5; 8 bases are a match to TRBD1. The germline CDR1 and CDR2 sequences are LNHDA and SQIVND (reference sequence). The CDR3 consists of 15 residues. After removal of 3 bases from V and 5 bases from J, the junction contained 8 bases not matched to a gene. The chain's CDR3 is CASSIDGQGGETQYF. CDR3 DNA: TGTGCCAGTAGTATCGATGGACAGGGCGGGGAGACCCAGTACTTC.

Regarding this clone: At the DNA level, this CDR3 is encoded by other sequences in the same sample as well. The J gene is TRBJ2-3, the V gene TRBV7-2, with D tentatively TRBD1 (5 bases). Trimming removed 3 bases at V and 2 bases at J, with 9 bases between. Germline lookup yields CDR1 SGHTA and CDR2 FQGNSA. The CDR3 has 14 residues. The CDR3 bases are TGTGCCAGCAGCTTTAAACAGGTCACAGATACGCAGTATTTT. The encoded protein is CASSFKQVTDTQYF.

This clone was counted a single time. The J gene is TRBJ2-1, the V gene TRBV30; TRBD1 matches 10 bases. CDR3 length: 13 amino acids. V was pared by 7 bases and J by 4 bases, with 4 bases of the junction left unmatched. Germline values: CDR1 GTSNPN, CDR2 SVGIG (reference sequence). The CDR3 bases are TGTGCCTTGGGGACAGGGGCTTACAATGAGCAGTTCTTC. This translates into CALGTGAYNEQFF.

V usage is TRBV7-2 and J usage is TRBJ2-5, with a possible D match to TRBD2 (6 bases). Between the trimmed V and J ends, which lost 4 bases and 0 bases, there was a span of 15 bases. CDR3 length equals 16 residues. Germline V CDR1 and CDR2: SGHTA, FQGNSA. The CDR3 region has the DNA TGTGCCAGCAGCTACCGGGACTCGATTTACCAAGAGACCCAGTACTTC. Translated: CASSYRDSIYQETQYF.

In DNA form, the CDR3 reads TGTGCCAGCAGTACGCCAGGGGCAGATACGCAGTATTTT. Its protein product is CASSTPGADTQYF. J is TRBJ2-3 and V is TRBV28; tentative D call: TRBD1 (6 bases). V dropped 5 bases and J dropped 4 bases, with 10 bases sitting between them. The CDR3 spans 13 residues. Per the germline V gene, CDR1 is MDHEN and CDR2 is SYDVKM.

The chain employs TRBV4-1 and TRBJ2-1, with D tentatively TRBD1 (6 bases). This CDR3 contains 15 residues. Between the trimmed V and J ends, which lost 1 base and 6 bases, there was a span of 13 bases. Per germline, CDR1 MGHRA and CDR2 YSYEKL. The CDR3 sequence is CASSQVAGEFNEQFF. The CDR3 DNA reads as TGCGCCAGCAGCCAAGTGGCAGGGGAATTCAATGAGCAGTTCTTC.

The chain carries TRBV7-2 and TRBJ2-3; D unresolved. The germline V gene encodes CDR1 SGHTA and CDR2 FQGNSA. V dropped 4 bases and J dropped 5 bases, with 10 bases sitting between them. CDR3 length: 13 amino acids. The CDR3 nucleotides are TGTGCCAGCAGCTCCCCCTCGGTAGATACGCAGTATTTT. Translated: CASSSPSVDTQYF.